The 7 T cell receptor beta chains given below trace back to one sample, sequenced in a study of shared clonotypes between healthy human individuals. The method was immunoSEQ multiplex PCR; TCRdb's version includes in-frame clones alone and lacks a portion of them. The table lists 550,000 to 700,000 clones, more than 70% of them singletons. The sequencing sample was made of memory CD4+ T cells sorted from blood. Subset noted: CD45RA-negative fraction. These receptors came from a woman aged 25-40 years in good health.

The genes are TRBV29-1 and TRBJ2-1; D is tentatively TRBD1 or TRBD2 (5 bases each). The CDR3 extends over 14 amino acids. Trimming shortened V by 7 bases and J by 9 bases, and 22 bases separated the two germline ends. The germline V gene encodes CDR1 SQVTM and CDR2 ANQGSEA. CDR3 loop: CSADAGTPNPEQFF. The CDR3 bases are TGCAGCGCCGACGCCGGGACCCCGAACCCTGAGCAGTTCTTC.

The rearrangement links TRBV5-1 to TRBJ1-2; a possible D gene is TRBD1 (5 bases). This CDR3 region has 15 residues. Looked up from germline, CDR1 is SGHRS and CDR2 is YFSETQ. V dropped 4 bases and J dropped 8 bases, with 21 bases sitting between them. The CDR3 is CASSPTGTDMGGYTF. The CDR3 region has the DNA TGCGCCAGCAGCCCAACCGGGACCGACATGGGGGGCTACACCTTC.

This clone has a single count. V usage is TRBV6-5 and J usage is TRBJ2-7; the D gene could be TRBD1 or TRBD2 (5 bases each). This CDR3 is 14 amino acids long. The germline V gene encodes CDR1 MNHEY and CDR2 SVGAGI. Trimming pared 8 bases from V and 3 bases from J, leaving 17 bases between. The CDR3 spells CASGLHRDDYEQYF. For the CDR3, the DNA is TGTGCCAGCGGATTACACCGGGACGACTACGAGCAGTACTTC.

Notes on this clone: One end of the junction is discordant with germline, which a read error may explain. The chain uses TRBV2 and TRBJ1-2, with a possible D match to TRBD1 (6 bases). The length of the CDR3 is 14 residues. Germline V gene sequence: CDR1 SNHLY, CDR2 FYNNEI. This CDR3 is CASTERGENYGYTF. DNA for the CDR3: TGTGCCAGCACTGAAAGGGGGGAGAACTATGGCTACACCTTC.

This sequence joins TRBV5-1 and TRBJ2-7; no reliable D call. Trimming cost V 0 bases and J 3 bases, with 10 bases left between them. Per germline, CDR1 SGHRS and CDR2 YFSETQ. The CDR3 is 14 amino acids. The CDR3 DNA reads as TGCGCCAGCAGCTTGGCTAGTTCGGTCTACGAGCAGTACTTC. This encodes CASSLASSVYEQYF.

V usage is TRBV5-4 and J usage is TRBJ2-1; 9 nucleotides line up with TRBD1. Germline assignment: CDR1 SGHNT and CDR2 YYREEE (reference sequence). With 5 bases clipped from V and 4 bases from J, the junction kept 7 bases outside the gene matches. The CDR3 runs 15 residues. The CDR3: CASRSGTGIYNEQFF. The CDR3 DNA sequence: TGTGCCAGCAGATCCGGGACAGGGATATACAATGAGCAGTTCTTC.

A single count supports this clone. The CDR3 loop reads CASSQIDLFSYNEQFF. The CDR3 bases are TGCGCCAGCAGCCAAATAGACCTCTTCTCCTACAATGAGCAGTTCTTC. V gene TRBV4-1 combines with J gene TRBJ2-1; D gene unclear. With 2 bases removed from V and 0 bases from J, the gap between germline ends came to 11 bases. The CDR3 length is 16 residues. Germline V gene data show CDR1 as MGHRA and CDR2 as YSYEKL.